The source of this TCR beta chain is a study of cytomegalovirus exposure and HLA in healthy donors. Researchers ran the PCR with 60 Vbeta and 13 Jbeta primers. The table came from immunoSEQ multiplex PCR; TCRdb's copy has only in-frame clones and leaves some out. The sample has 84,000 or so clones; around four fifths are singletons. The V gene's germline CDR1 is MGHDK and CDR2 SYGVNS. The CDR3 covers 16 residues. Trimming removed 3 bases from V and 7 bases from J; junction bases left unmatched: 13. This chain uses TRBV25-1 with TRBJ1-2, with TRBD1 identical over 8 bases. The sequence was obtained from a boy between 10 and 17 years old in good health and CMV-seronegative. Specimen: PBMCs. The CDR3 DNA reads as TGTGCCAGCAGTGATAGGGCCGGGGACAGGTCTCGTGGCTACACCTTC. Its translation is CASSDRAGDRSRGYTF.